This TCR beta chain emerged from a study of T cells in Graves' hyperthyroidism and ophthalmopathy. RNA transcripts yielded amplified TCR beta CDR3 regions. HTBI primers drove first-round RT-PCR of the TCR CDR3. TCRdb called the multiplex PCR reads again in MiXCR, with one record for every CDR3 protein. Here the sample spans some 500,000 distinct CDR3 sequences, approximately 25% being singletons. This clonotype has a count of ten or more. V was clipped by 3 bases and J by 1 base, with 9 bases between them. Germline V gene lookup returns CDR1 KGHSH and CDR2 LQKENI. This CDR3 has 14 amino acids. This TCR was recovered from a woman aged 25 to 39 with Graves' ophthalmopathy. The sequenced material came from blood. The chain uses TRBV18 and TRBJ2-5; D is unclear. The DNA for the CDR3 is TGTGCCAGCTCACCGCCGGCCAGCCAAGAGACCCAGTACTTC. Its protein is CASSPPASQETQYF.